This TCR beta chain is from a study of blood T cell repertoires in COVID-19. Study context: The analysed material was cDNA or gDNA that came from T cells, B-cell-depleted T cells, or PBMCs.

CDR3 length: 14 residues. After removal of 4 bases from V and 4 bases from J, the junction contained 8 bases not matched to a gene. The germline V gene encodes CDR1 SGHNT and CDR2 YYREEE (reference sequence). Assay: immunoSEQ multiplex PCR; the TCRdb copy retains only in-frame clones and omits some. The sample has about 200,000 clones; roughly nine tenths are singletons. The material sequenced was peripheral blood. The sequence derives from a man in his fifties or sixties with COVID-19, enrolled during active disease. The genes are TRBV5-4 and TRBJ2-7; 7 bases are shared with TRBD1. Written as DNA, the CDR3 is TGTGCCAGCAGCACACCGGGACAGAGATACGAGCAGTACTTC. Translating gives CASSTPGQRYEQYF.